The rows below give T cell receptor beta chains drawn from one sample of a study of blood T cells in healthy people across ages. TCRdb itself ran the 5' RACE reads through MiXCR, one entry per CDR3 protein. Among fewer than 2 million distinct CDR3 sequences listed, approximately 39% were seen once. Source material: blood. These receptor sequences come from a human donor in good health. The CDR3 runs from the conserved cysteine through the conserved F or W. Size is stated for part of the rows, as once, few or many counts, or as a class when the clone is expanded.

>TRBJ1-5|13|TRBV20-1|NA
CSAPRGRNQPQHF
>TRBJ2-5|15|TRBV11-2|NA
CASSLDVHLGETQYF
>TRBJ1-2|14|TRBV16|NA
CASSQYRDNYGYTF
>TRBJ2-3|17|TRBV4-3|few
CASSQAAYGGFPDTQYF
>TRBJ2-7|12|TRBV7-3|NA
CASSFPGAEQYF
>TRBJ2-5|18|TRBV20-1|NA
CSARVVASGGKGYETQYF
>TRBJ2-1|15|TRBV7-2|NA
CASSLVGLQLNEQFF
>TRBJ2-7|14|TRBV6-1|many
CASRRVLDTYEQYF
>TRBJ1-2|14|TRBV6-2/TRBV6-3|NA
CASSAPAPQDGYTF
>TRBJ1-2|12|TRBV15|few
CATSNREYGYTF
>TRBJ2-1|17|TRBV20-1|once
CSARDLHERGEYNEQFF
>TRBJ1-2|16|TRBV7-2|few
CASSSLPRTGISGYTF
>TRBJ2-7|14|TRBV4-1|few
CASSPKGQAYEQYF
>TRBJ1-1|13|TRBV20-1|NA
CSASWDSNTEAFF
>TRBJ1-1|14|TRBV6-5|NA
CASRLAGEGTEAFF
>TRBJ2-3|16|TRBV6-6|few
CASRALRGGVTDTQYF
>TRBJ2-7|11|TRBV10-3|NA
CAITAGWEQYF
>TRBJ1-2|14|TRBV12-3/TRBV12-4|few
CASSLNRRLYGYTF
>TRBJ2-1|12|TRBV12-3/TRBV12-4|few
CASSIAGNEQFF
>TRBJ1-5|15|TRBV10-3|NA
CAISATGGPGQPQHF
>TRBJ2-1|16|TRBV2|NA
CASMGSLAGPYNEQFF
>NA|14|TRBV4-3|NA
CASSLRGGIGEQYF
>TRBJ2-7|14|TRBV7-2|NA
CASSFSFSTGEQYF
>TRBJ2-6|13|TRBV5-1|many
CASSLEGLSGLTF
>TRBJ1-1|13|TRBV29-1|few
CSVGGKMNTEAFF
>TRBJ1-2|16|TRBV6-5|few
CASSYGPGTAYYGYTF
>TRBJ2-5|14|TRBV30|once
CAWSGGTSRETQYF
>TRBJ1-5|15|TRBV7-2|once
CASSLKGQISQPQHF
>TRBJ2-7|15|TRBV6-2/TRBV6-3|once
CASSSAGGGTYEQYF
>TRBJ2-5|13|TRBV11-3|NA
CASSSMPQETQYF
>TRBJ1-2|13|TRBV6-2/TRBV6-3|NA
CASSYSGPGSYTF
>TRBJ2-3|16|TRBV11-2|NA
CASSPRGWANTDTQYF
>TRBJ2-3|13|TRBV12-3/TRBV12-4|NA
CASKGAPVNTQYF
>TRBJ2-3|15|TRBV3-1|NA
CASSPSGKLTDTQYF
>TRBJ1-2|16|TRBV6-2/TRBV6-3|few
CASSSNDRIRIYGYTF
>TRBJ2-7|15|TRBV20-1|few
CSATFGRAFTYEQYF
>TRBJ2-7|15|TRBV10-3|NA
CAIKPTSGGAYEQYF
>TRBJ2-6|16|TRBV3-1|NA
CASSHMRGTGANVLTF
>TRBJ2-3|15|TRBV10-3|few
CAISDQRSVTDTQYF
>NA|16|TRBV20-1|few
CSARIKRDSTFYEQYF
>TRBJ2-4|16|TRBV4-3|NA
CASSQHGEGTENIQYF
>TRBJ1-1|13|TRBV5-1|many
CASSLETNTEAFF
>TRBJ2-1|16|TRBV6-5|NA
CASSSRRGGVRDEQFF
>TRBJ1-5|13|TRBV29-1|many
CSTRDGGNQPQHF
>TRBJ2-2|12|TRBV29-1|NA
CSVEDNTGELFF
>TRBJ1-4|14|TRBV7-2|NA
CASGRTGVREKLFF
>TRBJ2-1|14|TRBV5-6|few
CASTRGWGRDEQFF
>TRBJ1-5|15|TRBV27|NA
CASSGGTGYNQPQHF